The present TCR beta chain was sequenced within a study of CD8 T cells in ankylosing spondylitis. Study-level results: Characteristic, it appeared, of ankylosing spondylitis blood was a TCR beta motif of about eight highly homologous variants. Existing reports had already noted some motif variants in reactive arthritis synovial fluid and blood.

As for this clonotype: Its antigen is not identified.

As the method for making TCR beta libraries, quantitative 5'-RACE with molecular barcodes was used. TCRdb reprocessed the 5' RACE reads with MiXCR, giving one entry per CDR3 protein. The table lists a few hundred thousand distinct CDR3 sequences, about 16% of them singletons. The sequence was collected from a male donor with ankylosing spondylitis. Sequenced: blood, either unsorted or a sorted T cell fraction (not recorded which).

The CDR3 reads CSVWGQGYEQYF. CDR3 DNA sequence: TGCAGCGTTTGGGGACAGGGCTACGAGCAGTACTTC. The chain joins TRBV29-1 to TRBJ2-7; 9 bases are a match to TRBD1. The CDR3 length is 12 residues. V lost 5 bases and J lost 3; bases outside the gene matches: 2. Germline lookup yields CDR1 SQVTM and CDR2 ANQGSEA.